This T cell receptor beta chain is drawn from a study of T cell responses to AZD1222 COVID-19 vaccine. Study-wide points: Females outnumbered males among donors, who were mostly white British; clonal diversity was possibly underestimated. Just 6 or 7 people given AZD1222 tested seropositive at baseline. The study reported that nearly half of spike-specific TCRs target unmutated variant regions. Spike regions recognized by vaccine-associated CD4 TCRs spanned the protein, led by 160-218 and 743-854.

A word on this clone: The antigen remains undetermined.

Some clones are missing from TCRdb's copy, which holds only in-frame ones; the method was immunoSEQ multiplex PCR. The sample holds about 88,000 clones, approximately 90% seen once. The sequence was obtained from an adult who received the AZD1222 COVID-19 vaccine. This material consisted of peripheral blood, taken 28 days after the second AZD1222 dose.

CDR3 residues: CASSQTYGRYTF. The DNA for the CDR3 is TGCGCCAGCAGCCAGACATATGGGCGGTACACCTTC. The chain is built from TRBV4-3 and TRBJ1-2, with D uncertain. Germline assignment: CDR1 LGHNA and CDR2 YSLEER. This CDR3 comprises 12 residues. Trimming pared 3 bases from V and 11 bases from J, leaving 13 bases between.